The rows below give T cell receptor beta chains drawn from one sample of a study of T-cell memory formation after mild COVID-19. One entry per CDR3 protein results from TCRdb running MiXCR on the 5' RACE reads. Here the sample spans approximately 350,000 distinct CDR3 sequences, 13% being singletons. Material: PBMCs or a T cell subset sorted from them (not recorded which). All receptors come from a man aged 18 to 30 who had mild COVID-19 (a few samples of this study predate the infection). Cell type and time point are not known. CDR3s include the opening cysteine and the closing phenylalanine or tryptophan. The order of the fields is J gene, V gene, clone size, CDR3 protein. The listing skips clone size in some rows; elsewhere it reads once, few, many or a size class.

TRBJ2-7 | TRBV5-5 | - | CASSVDSTLSYEQYF
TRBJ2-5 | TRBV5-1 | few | CASREGSGDETQYF
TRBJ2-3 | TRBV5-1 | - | CASSPRERVGADTQYF
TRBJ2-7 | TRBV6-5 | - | CASSPGEDIGGYEQYF
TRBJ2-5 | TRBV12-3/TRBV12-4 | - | CASSLASQLQETQYF
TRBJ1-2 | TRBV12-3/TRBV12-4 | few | CASRDSGGPHYGYTF
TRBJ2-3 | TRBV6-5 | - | CASSPRGLYEDTQYF
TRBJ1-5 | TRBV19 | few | CASTPGGNQPQHF
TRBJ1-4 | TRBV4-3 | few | CASSQDWGTATNEKLFF
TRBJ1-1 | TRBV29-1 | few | CSGRDSSEAFF
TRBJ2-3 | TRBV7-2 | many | CASSFGPGTDTQYF
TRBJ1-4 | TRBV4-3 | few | CASSLGQGELFF
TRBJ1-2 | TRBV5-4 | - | CASSLDGSYGYTF
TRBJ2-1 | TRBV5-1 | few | CASGQGTNEQFF
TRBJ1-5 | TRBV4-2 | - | CASSSDRQGHQPQHF
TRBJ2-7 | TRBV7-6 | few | CASSLGGGGTYEQYF
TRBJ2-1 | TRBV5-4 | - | CASSLDRSSYNEQFF
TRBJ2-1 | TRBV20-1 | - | CSAMLSSYNEQFF
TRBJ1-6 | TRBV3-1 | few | CASSQGDRGSYNSPLHF
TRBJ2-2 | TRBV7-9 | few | CASSRPAGETTGELFF
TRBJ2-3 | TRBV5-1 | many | CASTPEGHRTDTQYF
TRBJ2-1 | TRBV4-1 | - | CASSQDIAGRSYNEQFF
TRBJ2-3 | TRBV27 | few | CASSRVPGQGTDTQYF
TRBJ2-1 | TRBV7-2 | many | CASSPTGNNEQFF
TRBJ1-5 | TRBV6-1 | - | CASRWDGNQPQHF
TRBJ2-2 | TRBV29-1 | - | CSTQGGGNTGELFF
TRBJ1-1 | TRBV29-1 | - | CSVVRVLNTEAFF
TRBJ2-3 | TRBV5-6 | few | CASSFRTGTFGDTQYF
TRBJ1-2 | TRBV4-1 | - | CASSPFFIKGAGNYGYTF
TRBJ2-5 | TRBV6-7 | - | CASSYPRLPETQYF
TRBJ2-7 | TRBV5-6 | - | CASSLEGQGIYEQYF
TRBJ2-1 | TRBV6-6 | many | CASSYSIQLDSPYNEQFF
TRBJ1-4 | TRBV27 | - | CASTPGTANEKLFF
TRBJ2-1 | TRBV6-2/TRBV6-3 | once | CASSDLPYNEQFF
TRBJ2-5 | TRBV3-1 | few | CASTSRSGETQYF
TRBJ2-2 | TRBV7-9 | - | CASSEPETGELFF
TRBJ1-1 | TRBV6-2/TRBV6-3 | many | CASSDGVEAFF
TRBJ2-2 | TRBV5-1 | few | CASTRDPSPRELFF
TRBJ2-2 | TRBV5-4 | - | CASSFYGVTGELFF
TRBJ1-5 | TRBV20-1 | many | CSAGQGHRDQPQHF
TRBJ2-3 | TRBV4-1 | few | CASSQETLRVRDTQYF
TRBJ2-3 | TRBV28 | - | CASSWGTTDTQYF
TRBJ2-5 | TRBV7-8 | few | CASSLIITSGGAKGETQYF
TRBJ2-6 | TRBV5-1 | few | CASTQGAAGANVLTF
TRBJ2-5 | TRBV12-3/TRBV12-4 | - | CASSFAWQETQYF
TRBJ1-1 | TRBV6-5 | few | CASSSGTGYPNTEAFF
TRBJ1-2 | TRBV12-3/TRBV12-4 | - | CASSLGAGGGGYTF
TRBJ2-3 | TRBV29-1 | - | CSVGPTGGGDTQYF
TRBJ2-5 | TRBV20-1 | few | CSASYTFGRIETQYF
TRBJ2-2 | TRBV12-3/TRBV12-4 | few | CASILTVANTGELFF
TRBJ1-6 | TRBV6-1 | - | CASSDETLHNSPLHF
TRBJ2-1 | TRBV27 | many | CASSYEGNEQFF
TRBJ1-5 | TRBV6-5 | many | CASSPRDSNQPQHF
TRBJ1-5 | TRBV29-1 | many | CSVQGNNQPQHF
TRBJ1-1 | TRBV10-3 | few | CAISVPGVTEAFF
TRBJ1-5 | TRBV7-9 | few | CASSGGQGDRQPQHF
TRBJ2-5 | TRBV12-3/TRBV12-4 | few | CASRRGKETQYF
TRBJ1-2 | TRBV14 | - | CASSRGGPSNYGYTF
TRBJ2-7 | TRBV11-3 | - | CASSRTGAYEQYF
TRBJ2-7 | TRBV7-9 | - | CASSPQDRAWEQYF